This T cell receptor beta chain was identified in a study of cytomegalovirus exposure and HLA in healthy donors. Germline-derived CDR1 and CDR2 are GTSNPN and SVGIG (reference sequence). There are 13 residues in the CDR3. Between the trimmed V and J ends, which lost 3 bases and 7 bases, there was a span of 16 bases. Whole-study results and caveats: Roughly uniform sequencing depth across donors was assumed, possibly incorrectly. Rates of TCR association differed by HLA locus in a later analysis, with DRB1 highest and HLA-C lowest. Later analysis revealed greater clonal expansion in HLA-associated TCR beta chains than in equally common others.

The PCR contained 60 Vbeta and 13 Jbeta primers. Some clones are missing from TCRdb's copy, which holds only in-frame ones; the method was immunoSEQ multiplex PCR. The profile covers approximately 140,000 clones, with around 57% appearing a single time and 1.8% taken by the ten largest. In this sample, this clone turned up a few times. Its antigen is not identified. The specimen sequenced was PBMCs. The sequence derives from a male donor in good health and CMV-seronegative. The chain combines TRBV30 with TRBJ2-7; the D is unclear. The CDR3 DNA reads as TGTGCCTGGAGGCGGTTGCGGTCGGGTGAGCAGTACTTC. Its protein product is CAWRRLRSGEQYF.